A selection of T cell receptor beta chains follows, all from one sample in a study of blood T cell repertoires in COVID-19. Produced via immunoSEQ multiplex PCR; TCRdb's table is partial and in-frame only. The top ten hold over 9.5% of the sample, which has more than 250,000 clones, around 84% seen once. Input material: PBMCs or T cells enriched from blood (not recorded which). These receptors were collected from a woman under 30 who had recovered from COVID-19. The CDR3 runs from the conserved cysteine through the conserved F or W.

TRBJ1-3 TRBV5-1 CASSLDEGREGNTIYF
TRBJ2-7 TRBV28 CASSPGTSVWYEQYF
TRBJ1-2 TRBV11-2 CASRSRWAANYGYTF
TRBJ1-2 TRBV4-2 CASSQEWRGRIGGYTF
TRBJ1-3 TRBV9 CASSAQGTGNTIYF
TRBJ1-1 TRBV29-1 CSVDLPGQGEDTEAFF
TRBJ2-3 TRBV10-3 CAIRDRGSTDTQYF
TRBJ2-2 TRBV5-1 CASSLAGAGVTGELFF
TRBJ2-1 TRBV10-1 CASSESRGGEQFF
TRBJ2-3 TRBV27 CASSLLVRSDTQYF
TRBJ1-2 TRBV9 CASSPGTAPSMGKTF
TRBJ2-7 TRBV10-2 CASTGQGAHEQYF
TRBJ2-5 TRBV10-1 CASSESGETQYF
TRBJ1-1 TRBV20-1 CSASGTVLGTEAFF
TRBJ2-1 TRBV7-9 CASSSSGSAYNEQFF
TRBJ2-3 TRBV10-1 CASQFQGEDTQYF
TRBJ2-3 TRBV15 CATSRTLAGGITDTQYF
TRBJ2-7 TRBV5-4 CASSNGLADYEQYF
TRBJ1-4 TRBV18 CASSPQGLDEKLFF
TRBJ1-3 TRBV4-1 CASSQALGSGNTIYF